Following are 9 T cell receptor beta chains from one sample sequenced in a study of T cell responses to AZD1222 COVID-19 vaccine. Data came from immunoSEQ multiplex PCR; TCRdb stores just in-frame clones and leaves some out. The sample lists over 70,000 clones, approximately 90% occurring once. The source material was peripheral blood, sampled 28 days after the second AZD1222 dose. Receptors were obtained from an adult who received the AZD1222 COVID-19 vaccine.

The chain uses TRBV3-1 (or the pseudogene TRBV3-2) and TRBJ1-1; D gene unclear. The CDR3 is 15 residues long. V gave up 1 base and J gave up 0 bases, with 9 bases separating them. CDR1 LGHDT and CDR2 YNNKEL come from the germline V gene (reference sequence). The CDR3 bases are TGTGCCAGCAGCCAAGGTCCGACGGTGAACACTGAAGCTTTCTTT. Protein sequence: CASSQGPTVNTEAFF.

The chain has TRBV11-2 and TRBJ1-4, with a tentative D call TRBD1 (6 bases). Germline V CDR1 and CDR2: SGHAT, FQNNGV. The V and J ends lost 1 base and 2 bases respectively, with 11 bases between them. CDR3 length: 16 residues. CDR3 region: CASSLGPQGTNEKLFF. CDR3 sequence (DNA): TGTGCCAGCAGCTTAGGGCCCCAGGGGACTAATGAAAAACTGTTTTTT.

The chain recombines TRBV7-9 with TRBJ1-2; 7 bases match TRBD1. V lost 5 bases to trimming and J lost 2 bases; unmatched junction nucleotides: 2. Germline CDR1 is SEHNR and CDR2 is FQNEAQ (reference sequence). The CDR3 covers 13 residues. This CDR3 is CASSTDRNYGYTF. In DNA form, the CDR3 reads TGTGCCAGCAGCACGGACAGGAACTATGGCTACACCTTC.

This chain uses TRBV30 with TRBJ1-3; TRBD1 is a possible D gene (5 bases). The ends were cut back, 8 bases at V and 0 bases at J, with 11 bases in the middle. This CDR3 region has 13 residues. Germline values: CDR1 GTSNPN, CDR2 SVGIG (reference sequence). As DNA, the CDR3 is TGTGCCGGGGGACTTTCCTCTGGAAACACCATATATTTT. Translated, it gives CAGGLSSGNTIYF.

The chain uses TRBV9 and TRBJ2-7; 7 bases align to TRBD1. The CDR3 totals 15 residues. Germline CDR1 SGDLS, CDR2 YYNGEE. Trimming cost V 3 bases and J 0 bases; bases outside gene matches: 6. The DNA of the CDR3 is TGTGCCAGCAGCGGATGGACAGGCGACTCCTACGAGCAGTACTTC. This translates into CASSGWTGDSYEQYF.

The CDR3 DNA follows: TGTGCCAGCAGGCTCATCGGGGCCGCGTCCTACGAGCAGTACTTC. Protein product: CASRLIGAASYEQYF. This sequence joins TRBV27 and TRBJ2-7, with D perhaps assigned TRBD1 or TRBD2 (5 bases each). Germline CDR1 reads MNHEY; CDR2 reads SMNVEV (reference sequence). The ends were cut back, 6 bases at V and 1 base at J, with 16 bases in the middle. The CDR3 totals 15 residues.

The chain has TRBV25-1 and TRBJ1-5; D is undetermined. The germline V and J ends were trimmed by 3 bases and 1 base, with 1 base remaining between them. The CDR3 extends over 12 amino acids. Germline V lookup: CDR1 MGHDK, CDR2 SYGVNS. The CDR3 region is CASSDSNQPQHF. The CDR3 nucleotides are TGTGCCAGCAGTGACAGCAATCAGCCCCAGCATTTT.

The chain recombines TRBV7-2 with TRBJ1-1; D gene unclear. The CDR3 length is 13 residues. Germline V lookup: CDR1 SGHTA, CDR2 FQGNSA. Between the trimmed V and J ends, which lost 1 base and 1 base, there was a span of 4 bases. The CDR3: CASSLVGNTEAFF. CDR3 in DNA: TGTGCCAGCAGCTTAGTAGGGAACACTGAAGCTTTCTTT.

The chain employs TRBV3-1 (or the pseudogene TRBV3-2) and TRBJ1-4, with D perhaps TRBD1 (6 bases). There are 19 residues in the CDR3. V lost 0 bases to trimming and J lost 0 bases, with 17 bases between them. CDR1 is LGHDT and CDR2 is YNNKEL in the germline V gene (reference sequence). CDR3 in DNA: TGTGCCAGCAGCCAAGACAGGGGAGGGGTCGGGGCAACTAATGAAAAACTGTTTTTT. Protein: CASSQDRGGVGATNEKLFF.